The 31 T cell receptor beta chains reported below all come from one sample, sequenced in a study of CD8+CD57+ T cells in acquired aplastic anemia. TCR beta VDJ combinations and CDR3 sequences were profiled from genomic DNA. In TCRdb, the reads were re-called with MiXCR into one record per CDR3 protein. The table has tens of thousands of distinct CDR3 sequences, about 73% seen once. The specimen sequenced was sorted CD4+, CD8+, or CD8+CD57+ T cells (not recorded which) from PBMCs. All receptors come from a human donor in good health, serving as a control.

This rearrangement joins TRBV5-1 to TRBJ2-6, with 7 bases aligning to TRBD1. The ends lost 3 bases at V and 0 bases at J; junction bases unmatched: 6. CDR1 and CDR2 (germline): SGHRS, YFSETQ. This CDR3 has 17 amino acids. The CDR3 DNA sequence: TGCGCCAGCAGCTGGAGACAGGGAAGCTCTGGGGCCAACGTCCTGACTTTC. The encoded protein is CASSWRQGSSGANVLTF.

The CDR3 sequence is CSAMAGRSYGYTF. CDR3 coding DNA: TGCAGTGCTATGGCAGGGCGTAGCTATGGCTACACCTTC. The chain uses TRBV20-1 and TRBJ1-2; D possibly corresponds to TRBD1 (5 bases). Between the trimmed V and J ends, which lost 4 bases and 4 bases, there was a span of 13 bases. Germline CDR1 and CDR2: DFQATT and SNEGSKA (reference sequence). There are 13 residues in the CDR3.

The CDR3 DNA reads TGTGCCAGCAAAGCCTCCGCGGGGTCGGATGGCTACACCTTC. It translates to CASKASAGSDGYTF. V usage is TRBV19 and J usage is TRBJ1-2, with no clear D. CDR3 length: 14 residues. CDR1 is LNHDA, CDR2 SQIVND, per germline (reference sequence). Trimming removed 9 bases at V and 6 bases at J, with 20 bases between. Full variable domain (rest looked up from reference TRBV19 and TRBJ1-2): DGGITQSPKYLFRKEGQNVTLSCEQNLNHDAMYWYRQDPGQGLRLIYYSQIVNDFQKGDIAEGYSVSREKKESFPLTVTSAQKNPTAFYLCASKASAGSDGYTFGSGTRLTVV.

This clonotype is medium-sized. CDR3 sequence (DNA): TGTGCCAGCAGCCCCAACAGGGGCACTGAAGCTTTCTTT. Amino acid sequence: CASSPNRGTEAFF. This chain links TRBV14 with TRBJ1-1; 7 nucleotides align to TRBD1. Germline CDR1 reads SGHDN; CDR2 reads FVKESK. Unmatched junction bases numbered 3, after V lost 4 bases and J lost 4 bases. This CDR3 region has 13 residues.

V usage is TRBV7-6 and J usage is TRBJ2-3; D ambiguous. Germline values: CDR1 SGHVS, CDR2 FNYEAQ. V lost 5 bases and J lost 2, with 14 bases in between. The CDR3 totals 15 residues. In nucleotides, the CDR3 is TGTGCCAGCAGCCCCGGGTCCCAATCCACAGATACGCAGTATTTT. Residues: CASSPGSQSTDTQYF.

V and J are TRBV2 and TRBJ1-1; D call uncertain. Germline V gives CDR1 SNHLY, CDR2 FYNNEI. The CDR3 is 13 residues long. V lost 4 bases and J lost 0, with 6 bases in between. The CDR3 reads CASSVLLNTEAFF. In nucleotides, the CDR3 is TGTGCCAGCAGTGTATTGCTGAACACTGAAGCTTTCTTT.

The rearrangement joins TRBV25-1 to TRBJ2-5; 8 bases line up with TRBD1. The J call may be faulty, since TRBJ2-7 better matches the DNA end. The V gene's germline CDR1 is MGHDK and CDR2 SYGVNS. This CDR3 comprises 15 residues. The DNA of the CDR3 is TGTGCCAGCAGTGACCCTTGGACAGGGTCGAGCGAGCAGTACTTC. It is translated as CASSDPWTGSSEQYF.

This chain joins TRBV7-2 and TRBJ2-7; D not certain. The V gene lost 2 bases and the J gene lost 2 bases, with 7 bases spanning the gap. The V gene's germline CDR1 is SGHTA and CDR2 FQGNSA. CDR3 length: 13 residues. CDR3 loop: CASSLTRTYEQYF. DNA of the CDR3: TGTGCCAGCAGCTTAACGCGTACCTACGAGCAGTACTTC.

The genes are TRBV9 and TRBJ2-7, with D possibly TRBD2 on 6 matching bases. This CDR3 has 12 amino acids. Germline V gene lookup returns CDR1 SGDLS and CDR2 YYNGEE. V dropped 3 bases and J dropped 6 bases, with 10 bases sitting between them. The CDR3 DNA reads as TGTGCCAGCAGCGGGGGGGTTGGCGAGCAGTACTTC. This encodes CASSGGVGEQYF.

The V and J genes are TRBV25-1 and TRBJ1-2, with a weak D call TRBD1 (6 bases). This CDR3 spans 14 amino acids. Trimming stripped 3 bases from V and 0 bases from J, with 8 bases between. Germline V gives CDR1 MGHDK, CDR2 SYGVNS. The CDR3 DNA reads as TGTGCCAGCAGTGAGAACAGGGCTAACTATGGCTACACCTTC. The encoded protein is CASSENRANYGYTF.

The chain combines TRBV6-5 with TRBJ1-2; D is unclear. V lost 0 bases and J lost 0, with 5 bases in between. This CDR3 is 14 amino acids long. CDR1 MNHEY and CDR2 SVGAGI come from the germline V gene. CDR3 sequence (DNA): TGTGCCAGCAGTTACTCCGCAACTAACTATGGCTACACCTTC. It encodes CASSYSATNYGYTF.

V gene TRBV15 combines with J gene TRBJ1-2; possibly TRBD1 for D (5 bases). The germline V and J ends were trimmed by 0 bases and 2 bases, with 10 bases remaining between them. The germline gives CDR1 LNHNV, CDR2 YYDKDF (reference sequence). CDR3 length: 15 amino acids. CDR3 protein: CATSRDGWDNYGYTF. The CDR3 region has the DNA TGTGCCACCAGCAGAGATGGATGGGACAACTATGGCTACACCTTC.

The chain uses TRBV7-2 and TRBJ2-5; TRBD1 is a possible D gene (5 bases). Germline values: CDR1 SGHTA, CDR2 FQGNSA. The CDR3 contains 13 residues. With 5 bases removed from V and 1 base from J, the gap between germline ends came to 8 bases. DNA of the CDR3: TGTGCCAGCAGCGGACAAGCCCAAGAGACCCAGTACTTC. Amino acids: CASSGQAQETQYF.

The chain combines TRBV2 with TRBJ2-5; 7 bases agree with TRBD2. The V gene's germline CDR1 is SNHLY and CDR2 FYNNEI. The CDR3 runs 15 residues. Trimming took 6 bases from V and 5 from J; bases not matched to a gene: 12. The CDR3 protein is CASRGGLTPRETQYF. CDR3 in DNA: TGTGCCAGCAGGGGGGGACTAACGCCAAGGGAGACCCAGTACTTC.

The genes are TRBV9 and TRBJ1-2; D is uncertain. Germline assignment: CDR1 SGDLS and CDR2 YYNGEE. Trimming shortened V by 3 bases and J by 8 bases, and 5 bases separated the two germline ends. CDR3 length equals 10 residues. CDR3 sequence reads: CASSGPGYTF. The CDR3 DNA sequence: TGTGCCAGCAGCGGGCCGGGCTACACCTTC. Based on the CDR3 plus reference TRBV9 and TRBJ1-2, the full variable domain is DSGVTQTPKHLITATGQRVTLRCSPRSGDLSVYWYQQSLDQGLQFLIQYYNGEERAKGNILERFSAQQFPDLHSELNLSSLELGDSALYFCASSGPGYTFGSGTRLTVV.

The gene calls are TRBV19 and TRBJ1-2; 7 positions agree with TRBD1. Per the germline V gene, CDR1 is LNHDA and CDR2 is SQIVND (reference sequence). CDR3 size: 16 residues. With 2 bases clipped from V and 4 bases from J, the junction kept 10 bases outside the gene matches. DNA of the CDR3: TGTGCCAGTAGTATAACGTGGGACAGTATTCTCTATGGCTACACCTTC. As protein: CASSITWDSILYGYTF.

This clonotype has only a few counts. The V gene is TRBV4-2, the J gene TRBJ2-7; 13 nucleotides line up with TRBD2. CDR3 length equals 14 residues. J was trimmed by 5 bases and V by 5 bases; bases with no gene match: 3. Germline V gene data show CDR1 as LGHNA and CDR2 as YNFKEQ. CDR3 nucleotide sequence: TGTGCCAGCAGCTACGGACTAGCGGGAGACGAGCAGTACTTC. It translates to CASSYGLAGDEQYF.

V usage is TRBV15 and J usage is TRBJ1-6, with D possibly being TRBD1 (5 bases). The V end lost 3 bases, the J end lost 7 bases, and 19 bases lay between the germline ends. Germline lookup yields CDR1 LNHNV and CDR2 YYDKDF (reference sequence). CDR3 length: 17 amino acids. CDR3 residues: CATSSQPMGVYNSPLHF. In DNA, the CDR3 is TGTGCCACCAGCAGCCAGCCGATGGGGGTGTACAATTCACCCCTCCACTTT.

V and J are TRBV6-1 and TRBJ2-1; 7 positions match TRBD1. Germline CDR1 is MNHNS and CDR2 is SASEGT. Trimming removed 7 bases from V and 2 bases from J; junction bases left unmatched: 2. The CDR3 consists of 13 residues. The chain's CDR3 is CASNDRAYNEQFF. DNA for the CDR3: TGTGCCAGCAACGACAGGGCCTACAATGAGCAGTTCTTC.

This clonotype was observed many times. The CDR3 nucleotides read TGTGCCAGCAGTTTAGTACTCCAGGGGGCCAATCAGCCCCAGCATTTT. Protein sequence: CASSLVLQGANQPQHF. The V gene is TRBV28, the J gene TRBJ1-5; 8 bases agree with TRBD1. Trimming removed 2 bases from V and 3 bases from J; junction bases left unmatched: 6. The CDR3 runs 16 residues. CDR1 MDHEN and CDR2 SYDVKM come from the germline V gene.

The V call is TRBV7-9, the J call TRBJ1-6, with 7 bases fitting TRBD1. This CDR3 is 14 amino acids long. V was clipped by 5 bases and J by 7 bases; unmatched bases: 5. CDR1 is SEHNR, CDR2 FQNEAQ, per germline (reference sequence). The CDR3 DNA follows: TGTGCCAGCAGCCCGACAGGGTCAAATTCACCCCTCCACTTT. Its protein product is CASSPTGSNSPLHF.

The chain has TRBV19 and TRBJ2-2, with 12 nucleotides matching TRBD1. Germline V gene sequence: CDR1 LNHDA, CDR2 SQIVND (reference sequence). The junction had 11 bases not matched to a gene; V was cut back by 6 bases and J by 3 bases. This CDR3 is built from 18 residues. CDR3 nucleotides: TGTGCCAGTAGCCGGGACAGGGGGCGTGACGGGCACACCGGGGAGCTGTTTTTT. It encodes CASSRDRGRDGHTGELFF.

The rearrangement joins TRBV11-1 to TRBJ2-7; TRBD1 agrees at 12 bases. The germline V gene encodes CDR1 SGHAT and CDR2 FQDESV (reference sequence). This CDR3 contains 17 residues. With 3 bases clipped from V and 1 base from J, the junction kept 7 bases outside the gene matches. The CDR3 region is CASSLGQGAKDSYEQYF. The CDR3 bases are TGTGCCAGCAGCTTGGGACAGGGGGCGAAAGATTCCTACGAGCAGTACTTC.

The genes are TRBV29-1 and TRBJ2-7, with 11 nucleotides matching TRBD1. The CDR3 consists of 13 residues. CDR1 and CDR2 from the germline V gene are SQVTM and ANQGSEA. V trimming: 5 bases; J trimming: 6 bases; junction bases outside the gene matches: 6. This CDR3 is CSVLRDRGAEQYF. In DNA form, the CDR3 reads TGCAGCGTTTTGCGGGACAGGGGGGCCGAGCAGTACTTC.

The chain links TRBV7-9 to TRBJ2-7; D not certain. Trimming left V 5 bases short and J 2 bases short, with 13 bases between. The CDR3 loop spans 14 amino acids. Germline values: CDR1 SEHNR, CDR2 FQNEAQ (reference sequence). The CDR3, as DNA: TGTGCCAGCAGCCCCCCCGGCCGCGCCTACGAGCAGTACTTC. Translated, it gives CASSPPGRAYEQYF.

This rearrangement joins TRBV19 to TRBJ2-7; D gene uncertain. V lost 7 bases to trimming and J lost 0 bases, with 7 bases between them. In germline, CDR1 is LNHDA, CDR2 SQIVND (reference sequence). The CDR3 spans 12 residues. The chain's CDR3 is CASISNSYEQYF. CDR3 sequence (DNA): TGTGCCAGTATCTCCAACTCCTACGAGCAGTACTTC.

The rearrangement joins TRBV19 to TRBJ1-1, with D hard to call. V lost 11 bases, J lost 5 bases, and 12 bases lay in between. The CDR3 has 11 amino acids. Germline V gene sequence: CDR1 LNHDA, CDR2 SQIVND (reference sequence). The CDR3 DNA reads TGTGCCTCGGGAGAGGGTACTGAAGCTTTCTTT. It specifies CASGEGTEAFF.

CDR3 nucleotide sequence: TGTGCCACCAGTGAGGGGTTACGGGAGCAGTTCTTC. Translating it yields CATSEGLREQFF. The V call is TRBV24-1, the J call TRBJ2-1; no reliable D call. V dropped 4 bases and J dropped 10 bases, with 10 bases sitting between them. The CDR3 runs to 12 residues. Germline-derived CDR1 and CDR2 are KGHDR and SFDVKD.

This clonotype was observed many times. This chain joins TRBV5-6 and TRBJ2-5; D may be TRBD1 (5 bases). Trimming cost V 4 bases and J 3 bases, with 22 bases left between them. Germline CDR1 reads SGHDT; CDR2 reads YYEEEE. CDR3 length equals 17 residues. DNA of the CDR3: TGTGCCAGCAGCCCGCAGACAGCGCTAGTACTCAAAGAGACCCAGTACTTC. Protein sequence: CASSPQTALVLKETQYF.

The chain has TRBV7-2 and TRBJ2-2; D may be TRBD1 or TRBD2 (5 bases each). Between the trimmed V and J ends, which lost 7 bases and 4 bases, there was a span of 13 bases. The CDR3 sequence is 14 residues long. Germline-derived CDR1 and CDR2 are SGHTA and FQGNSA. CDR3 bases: TGTGCCAGCACCCGGGACGGATTCACCGGGGAGCTGTTTTTT. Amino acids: CASTRDGFTGELFF.

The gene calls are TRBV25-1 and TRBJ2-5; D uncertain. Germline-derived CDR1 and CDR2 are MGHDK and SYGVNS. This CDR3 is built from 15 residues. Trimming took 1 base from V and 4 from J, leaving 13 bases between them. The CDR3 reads CASSELVGSSETQYF. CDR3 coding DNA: TGTGCCAGCAGTGAATTGGTGGGATCCTCAGAGACCCAGTACTTC. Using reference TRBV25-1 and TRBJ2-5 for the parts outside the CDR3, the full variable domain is EADIYQTPRYLVIGTGKKITLECSQTMGHDKMYWYQQDPGMELHLIHYSYGVNSTEKGDLSSESTVSRIRTEHFPLTLESARPSHTSQYLCASSELVGSSETQYFGPGTRLLVL.